The present entry profiles one T cell receptor (beta chain) with its context. No cognate antigen has been identified for it. The sample holds no much larger clone one base away, and base qualities are not on file. The sample comes from a study of blood T cell repertoires in COVID-19 (dated by TCRdb to 2020 to 2022). Regarding the research as a whole: The collaborator samples originated in the United States, Italy and Spain and spanned the acute and convalescent phases of COVID-19. The material from the prospective study consisted of cDNA or gDNA derived from T cells, B-cell-depleted T cells, or PBMCs. Subjects who had been exposed to COVID-19, were actively infected with it, or had recovered from it provided the deeply sampled blood TCRbeta repertoires that made up the dataset. The repertoires were released in a freely available public database intended as a resource for research on the immune response to SARS-CoV-2. The samples were drawn from the first 160 participants of the ongoing ImmuneRACE study and from over a thousand subjects provided by 6 global collaborators. Nearly every sample came with metadata listing a de-identified subject ID, COVID-19 status, age in years and sex. Where HLA class I and class II types were available, the types were taken from metadata supplied by the sample provider, not from assay-based typing.

The immunoSEQ Assay, a bias-controlled multiplex PCR, was used to amplify TCRbeta CDR3 regions from genomic DNA. Per the source publication's procedure: The number of nucleated cells in each sample was estimated from the amplification of reference gene primers within the assay. Sequence reads were collapsed and filtered to measure the absolute abundance of every unique TCRbeta CDR3 rearrangement. For each sample, productive Simpson clonality was calculated by taking the square root of Simpson's diversity index across productive rearrangements. The clones in this table, taken by TCRdb from immuneACCESS, are in-frame only. Not every clone is retained; where verified, under half of the shortfall comes from an unresolved V gene, and the cause of the rest is unknown. V, J and clone size reflect that table, while D and trimming were determined from the DNA. The sample contains a few hundred thousand clones, approximately 90% of them found a single time. Jointly, the top ten make up around 1.7% of the sample.

CDR1 and CDR2 were assigned from the germline V gene as SGHRS and YFSETQ. Taken from cysteine to phenylalanine, the CDR3 has 14 residues. CDR3 DNA is the only sequence kept; it has 42 bases, read in frame from the first base. For this chain, trimming is 0 bases at the V end and 6 bases at the J end, and the number of junction bases without a gene match is 5. Points the paper makes about the study in general: How much clinical and demographic metadata was included differed by source and by participant, and the metadata was provided uncurated.

Participants in the prospective study were aged 18 to 89 years, lived in 24 United States geographic areas, and enrolled through a virtual design. Cohort assignment in the prospective study relied on participant-reported clinical history from a screening survey and a study questionnaire. For ImmuneRACE Cohort 3, a participant was defined as recovered based on two consecutive negative NP/OP PCR tests, clearance by a healthcare professional, or resolution of symptoms. In the prospective study, whole blood, serum and a nasopharyngeal or oropharyngeal swab were collected from each participant by mobile phlebotomists. Over a roughly 2-month period, participants in the prospective study had the option of providing additional blood draws and questionnaires. Before DNA extraction, blood samples from the prospective study were shipped at room temperature or frozen.

This sequence originates from a man aged 35-49 years who had recovered from COVID-19. The V and J genes are TRBV5-1 and TRBJ1-2; the central 7 bases match TRBD1. Sequencing input: PBMCs or T cells enriched from blood (not recorded which). The CDR3 sequence is CASSLGAGGNGYTF. The DNA is TGCGCCAGCAGCTTGGGGGCAGGGGGTAATGGCTACACCTTC.